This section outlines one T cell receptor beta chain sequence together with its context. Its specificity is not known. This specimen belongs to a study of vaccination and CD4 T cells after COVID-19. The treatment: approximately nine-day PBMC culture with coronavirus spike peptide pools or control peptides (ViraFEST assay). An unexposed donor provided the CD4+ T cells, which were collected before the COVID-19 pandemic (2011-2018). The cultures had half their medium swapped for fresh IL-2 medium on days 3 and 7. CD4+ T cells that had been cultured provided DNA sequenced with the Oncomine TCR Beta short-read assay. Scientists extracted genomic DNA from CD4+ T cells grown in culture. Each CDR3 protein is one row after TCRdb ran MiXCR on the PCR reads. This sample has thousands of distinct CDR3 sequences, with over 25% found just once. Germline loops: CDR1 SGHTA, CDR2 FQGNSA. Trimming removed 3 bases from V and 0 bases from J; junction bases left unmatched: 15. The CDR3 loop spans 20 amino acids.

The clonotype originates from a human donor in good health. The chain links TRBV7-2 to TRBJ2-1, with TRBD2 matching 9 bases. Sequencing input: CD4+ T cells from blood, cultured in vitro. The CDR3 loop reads CASSFPGRLAAGLSYNEQFF. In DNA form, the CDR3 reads TGTGCCAGCAGCTTTCCGGGGAGACTAGCGGCGGGCCTCTCCTACAATGAGCAGTTCTTC.